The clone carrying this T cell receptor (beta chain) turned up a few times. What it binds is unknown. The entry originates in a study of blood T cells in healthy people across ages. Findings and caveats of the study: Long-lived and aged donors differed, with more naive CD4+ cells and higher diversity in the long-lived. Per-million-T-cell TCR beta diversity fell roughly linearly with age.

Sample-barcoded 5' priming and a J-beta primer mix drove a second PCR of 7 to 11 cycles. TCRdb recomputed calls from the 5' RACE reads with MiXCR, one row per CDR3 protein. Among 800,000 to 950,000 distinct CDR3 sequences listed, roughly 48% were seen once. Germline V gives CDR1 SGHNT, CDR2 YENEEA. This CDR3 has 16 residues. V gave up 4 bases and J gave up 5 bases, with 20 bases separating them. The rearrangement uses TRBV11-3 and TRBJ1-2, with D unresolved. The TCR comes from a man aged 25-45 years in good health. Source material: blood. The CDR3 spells CASSWKGRAKRYGYTF. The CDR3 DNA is TGTGCCAGCAGCTGGAAAGGCCGGGCGAAAAGATATGGCTACACCTTC.